This is a list of T cell receptor beta chains from one sample in a study of blood T cells in healthy people across ages. MiXCR, run by TCRdb on the 5' RACE reads, gives a single entry per CDR3 protein. The sample shows hundreds of thousands of distinct CDR3 sequences, about 24% of them seen only once. The specimen was blood. These receptors were taken from an older man in good health. Each CDR3 is given with its conserved first and last residue. A D gene is named only where the DNA matches it firmly. For some rows the clone size is stated as once, few or many, or as a class when expanded; others skip it.

clone size | J gene | CDR3 length | V gene | D gene | CDR3 DNA | CDR3 protein
- | TRBJ2-3 | 14 | TRBV5-5 | - | TGTGCCAGCAGTTCGGAACTCTTCCCAAATACGCAGTATTTT | CASSSELFPNTQYF
- | TRBJ2-1 | 15 | TRBV6-6 | - | TGTGCCAGCAGTTACTCGACGGGGGGCCACAATGAGCAGTTCTTC | CASSYSTGGHNEQFF
- | TRBJ2-2 | 16 | TRBV12-3/TRBV12-4 | - | TGTGCCTCTCCTAGGGACCCAATGATGAACACCGGGGAGCTGTTTTTT | CASPRDPMMNTGELFF
few | TRBJ2-7 | 14 | TRBV5-1 | - | TGCGCCAGCAGCGGTAGCGGCAGGGGCAACGAGCAGTACTTC | CASSGSGRGNEQYF
many | TRBJ2-7 | 13 | TRBV10-3 | - | TGTGCCATCAGTGGGGACTTTGCCTACGAGCAGTACTTC | CAISGDFAYEQYF
few | TRBJ2-7 | 15 | TRBV2 | - | TGTGCCAGCAGTGAGGTGCGGACAGCGTCCTACGAGCAGTACTTC | CASSEVRTASYEQYF
- | TRBJ2-5 | 16 | TRBV10-3 | - | TGTGCCATCAGTTCGGACGGGACCCGTAAAGGAGAGACCCAGTACTTC | CAISSDGTRKGETQYF
- | TRBJ1-1 | 14 | TRBV6-1 | TRBD1 | TGTGCCAGCGGAGGGGACAGGGGGCTTACTGAAGCTTTCTTT | CASGGDRGLTEAFF
- | TRBJ2-3 | 18 | TRBV12-3/TRBV12-4 | TRBD2 | TGTGCCAGCAGTGAGGAACTGGGACTAGCGGGGGGGCGGGATACGCAGTATTTT | CASSEELGLAGGRDTQYF
few | TRBJ2-1 | 15 | TRBV4-2 | TRBD2 | TGTGCCAGCAGCCAAGGAGGGACTAGCGTCGATGAGCAGTTCTTC | CASSQGGTSVDEQFF
few | TRBJ1-3 | 15 | TRBV5-1 | - | TGCGCCAGCAGCTTGGGGGACTCCGGTGGAAACACCATATATTTT | CASSLGDSGGNTIYF
- | TRBJ2-1 | 12 | TRBV12-3/TRBV12-4 | TRBD2 | TGTGCCAGCAGCTCCGTCATTTGGACTAGGGTCTTC | CASSSVIWTRVF
- | TRBJ1-1 | 14 | TRBV5-1 | - | TGCGCCAGCAGCTTCACCGGGGAGAACACTGAAGCTTTCTTT | CASSFTGENTEAFF
- | TRBJ2-1 | 15 | TRBV7-3 | TRBD2 | TGTGCCAGCAGCTTCGGAGCGGGAGTTTCGAATGAGCAGTTCTTC | CASSFGAGVSNEQFF
once | TRBJ2-3 | 18 | TRBV7-2 | - | TGTGCCGGCAGCTTAGACTATCCGAGGGGAAGGAGGACAGATACGCAGTATTTT | CAGSLDYPRGRRTDTQYF
- | TRBJ2-5 | 13 | TRBV7-9 | TRBD2 | TGTGCCAGCAGGGGGGGACTAGTCGGTACCCAGTACTTC | CASRGGLVGTQYF
- | TRBJ1-4 | 14 | TRBV18 | TRBD1 | TGTGCCAGCTCAGAGGACAGGGGACAAGAAAAACTGTTTTTT | CASSEDRGQEKLFF
few | TRBJ1-2 | 15 | TRBV5-6 | TRBD1 | TGTGCCAGCAGCTTACGGGACAGACCTAACTATGGCTACACCTTC | CASSLRDRPNYGYTF
- | TRBJ1-1 | 13 | TRBV12-3/TRBV12-4 | - | TGTGCCAGCCGTGATATGTTAAACACTGAAGCTTTCTTT | CASRDMLNTEAFF
few | TRBJ2-7 | 13 | TRBV6-6 | - | TGTGCCGCACGAGGCAGCGGAGCCTACGAGCAGTACTTC | CAARGSGAYEQYF
many | TRBJ2-5 | 14 | TRBV11-2 | TRBD2 | TGTGCCAGCTCTAGCGGGAGATGGGTAGAGACCCAGTACTTC | CASSSGRWVETQYF
few | TRBJ1-2 | 16 | TRBV2 | - | TGTGCCAGCAGTGAACGCGGGACTAGGGGGATTCGTGGCTACACCTTC | CASSERGTRGIRGYTF
few | TRBJ2-3 | 13 | TRBV28 | - | TGTGCCAGCAAAGGCGGGGAGACAGATACGCAGTATTTT | CASKGGETDTQYF